One sample yielded the 14 T cell receptor beta chains listed below, sequenced in a study of blood T cell repertoires in COVID-19. Sequencing was performed with immunoSEQ multiplex PCR; in TCRdb, only in-frame clones are kept and a portion is missing. The sample holds approximately 64,000 clones, around 90% seen once. Source material: peripheral blood. Receptor source: a woman aged 55-69 years with COVID-19, enrolled during active disease.

The chain recombines TRBV6-1 with TRBJ1-1, with 8 bases aligning to TRBD1. This CDR3 has 15 residues. Unmatched junction bases numbered 1, after V lost 1 base and J lost 0 bases. Germline loops: CDR1 MNHNS, CDR2 SASEGT. The CDR3 reads CASSEGTGLNTEAFF. The CDR3 DNA reads TGTGCCAGCAGTGAAGGGACAGGGTTGAACACTGAAGCTTTCTTT.

J is TRBJ1-2 and V is TRBV9; weak D call: TRBD1 (5 bases). Germline assignment: CDR1 SGDLS and CDR2 YYNGEE. V was trimmed by 0 bases and J by 8 bases, leaving 14 bases between them. There are 14 residues in the CDR3. CDR3 DNA sequence: TGTGCCAGCAGCGTAGTTCCCATCGGGGGAGGCTACACCTTC. Translated, it gives CASSVVPIGGGYTF. The complete variable domain, with remaining parts taken from reference TRBV9 and TRBJ1-2, reads DSGVTQTPKHLITATGQRVTLRCSPRSGDLSVYWYQQSLDQGLQFLIQYYNGEERAKGNILERFSAQQFPDLHSELNLSSLELGDSALYFCASSVVPIGGGYTFGSGTRLTVV.

The chain employs TRBV6-1 and TRBJ1-5, with 8 bases matching TRBD1. Trimming took 3 bases from V and 6 from J; bases not matched to a gene: 4. This CDR3 is 14 amino acids long. Per the germline V gene, CDR1 is MNHNS and CDR2 is SASEGT. The CDR3 nucleotides are TGTGCCAGCAGTGACAGGGGGCCGATTCAGCCCCAGCATTTT. It yields the protein CASSDRGPIQPQHF.

The chain couples TRBV7-8 to TRBJ2-7; the match to TRBD1 covers 10 bases. V gave up 5 bases and J gave up 5 bases; unmatched junction bases: 15. The CDR3 has 17 amino acids. Germline-derived CDR1 and CDR2 are SGHVS and FQNEAQ. In nucleotides, the CDR3 is TGTGCCAGCAGCCGAGATTTAGGACAGGGGGATTGGAACGAGCAGTACTTC. This translates into CASSRDLGQGDWNEQYF.

The CDR3 DNA follows: TGCGCCAGCAGCTTGGCCGGGGCAGATACGCAGTATTTT. Translation gives CASSLAGADTQYF. The chain couples TRBV5-1 to TRBJ2-3; possibly TRBD2 for D (5 bases). CDR1 and CDR2 from the germline V gene are SGHRS and YFSETQ. The CDR3 totals 13 residues. Trimming stripped 0 bases from V and 4 bases from J, with 6 bases between.

The chain has TRBV27 and TRBJ2-1; possible D gene TRBD1, 6 bases. V shed 5 bases and J shed 5 bases, with 10 bases lying between them. The CDR3 sequence is 13 residues long. Germline V lookup: CDR1 MNHEY, CDR2 SMNVEV (reference sequence). The CDR3 reads CASSRSGDNEQFF. For the CDR3, the DNA is TGTGCCAGCAGTCGGTCAGGGGACAATGAGCAGTTCTTC.

The chain employs TRBV24-1 and TRBJ1-2; D unclear. Germline loops: CDR1 KGHDR, CDR2 SFDVKD. The CDR3 runs to 14 residues. V lost 3 bases to trimming and J lost 6 bases, with 13 bases between them. The CDR3 protein is CATSDGGKGDGYTF. In nucleotides, the CDR3 is TGTGCCACCAGTGATGGAGGGAAGGGTGATGGCTACACCTTC.

This chain uses TRBV4-1 with TRBJ2-7, with 7 bases lining up with TRBD1. This CDR3 has 16 residues. Per the germline V gene, CDR1 is MGHRA and CDR2 is YSYEKL. V dropped 4 bases and J dropped 0; count of bases not matched to a gene: 9. The CDR3 sequence: CASSRETGMYSYEQYF. The CDR3 bases are TGCGCCAGCAGCCGCGAGACAGGGATGTACTCCTACGAGCAGTACTTC.

The genes are TRBV18 and TRBJ2-6; 14 positions agree with TRBD2. Germline V gives CDR1 KGHSH, CDR2 LQKENI. The CDR3 covers 20 residues. Trimming cost V 3 bases and J 0 bases; bases outside gene matches: 7. The CDR3 nucleotides are TGTGCCAGCTCACCCTCGGGACTAGCGGGGGCCTTCTCTGGGGCCAACGTCCTGACTTTC. Protein: CASSPSGLAGAFSGANVLTF.

This clone was observed a single time. The chain recombines TRBV5-1 with TRBJ1-3; no definite D call. The CDR3 sequence is 14 residues long. V lost 4 bases to trimming and J lost 0 bases, with 8 bases between them. Germline V lookup: CDR1 SGHRS, CDR2 YFSETQ. The CDR3 here is CASSGGSSGNTIYF. The CDR3 nucleotides read TGCGCCAGCAGCGGCGGCAGCTCTGGAAACACCATATATTTT.

This clone was detected only once. V and J are TRBV18 and TRBJ1-1; possible D gene TRBD1, 6 bases. V lost 6 bases to trimming and J lost 1 base, with 18 bases between them. The CDR3 is 16 amino acids. The germline V gene encodes CDR1 KGHSH and CDR2 LQKENI. CDR3 sequence (DNA): TGTGCCAGCTCCCTACTATTGGCAGGGGCGAACACTGAAGCTTTCTTT. It is translated as CASSLLLAGANTEAFF.

J is TRBJ1-6 and V is TRBV6-5, with D perhaps TRBD1 (5 bases). Germline V gene lookup returns CDR1 MNHEY and CDR2 SVGAGI. The CDR3 length is 14 residues. The V end was cut by 7 bases, the J end by 4 bases, with 11 bases between. This chain's CDR3 is CASTQTAYNSPLHF. The CDR3 DNA is TGTGCCAGCACCCAGACAGCTTATAATTCACCCCTCCACTTT.

CDR3 protein: CASSLERAPSYNEQFF. CDR3 DNA: TGTGCCAGCAGCTTAGAGAGGGCCCCAAGCTACAATGAGCAGTTCTTC. The chain recombines TRBV7-6 with TRBJ2-1; D is perhaps TRBD2 (5 bases). CDR1 SGHVS and CDR2 FNYEAQ come from the germline V gene. The CDR3 runs 16 residues. Trimming removed 1 base at V and 3 bases at J, with 13 bases between.

The rearrangement uses TRBV7-9 and TRBJ2-4; 7 nucleotides align to TRBD1. V trimming: 5 bases; J trimming: 0 bases; junction bases outside the gene matches: 10. The CDR3 runs to 17 residues. Germline V gene sequence: CDR1 SEHNR, CDR2 FQNEAQ (reference sequence). The CDR3 DNA is TGTGCCAGCAGCCCCCAAGACAGGGTTCTAGCCAAAAACATTCAGTACTTC. Translating gives CASSPQDRVLAKNIQYF.